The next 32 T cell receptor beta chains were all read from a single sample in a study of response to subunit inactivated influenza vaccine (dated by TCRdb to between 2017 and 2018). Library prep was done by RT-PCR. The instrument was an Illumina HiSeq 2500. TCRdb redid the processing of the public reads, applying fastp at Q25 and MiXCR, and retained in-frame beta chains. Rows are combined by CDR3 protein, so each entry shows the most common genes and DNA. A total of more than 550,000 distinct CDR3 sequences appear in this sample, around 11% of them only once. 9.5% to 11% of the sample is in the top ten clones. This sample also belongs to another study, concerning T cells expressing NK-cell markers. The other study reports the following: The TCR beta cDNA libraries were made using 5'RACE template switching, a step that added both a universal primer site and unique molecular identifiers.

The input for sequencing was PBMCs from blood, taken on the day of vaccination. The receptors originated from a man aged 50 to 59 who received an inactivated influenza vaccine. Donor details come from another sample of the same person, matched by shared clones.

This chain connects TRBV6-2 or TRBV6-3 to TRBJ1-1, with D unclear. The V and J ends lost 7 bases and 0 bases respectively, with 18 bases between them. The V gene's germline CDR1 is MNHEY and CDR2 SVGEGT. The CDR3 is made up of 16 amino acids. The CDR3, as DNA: TGTGCCAGCACTGCCGCAGTCTATTACATGAACACTGAAGCTTTCTTT. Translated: CASTAAVYYMNTEAFF.

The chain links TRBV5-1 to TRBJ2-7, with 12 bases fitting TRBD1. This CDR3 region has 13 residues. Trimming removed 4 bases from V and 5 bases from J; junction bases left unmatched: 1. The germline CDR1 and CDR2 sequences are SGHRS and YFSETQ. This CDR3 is CASSRDRGHEQYF. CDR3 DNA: TGCGCCAGCAGCCGGGACAGGGGGCACGAGCAGTACTTC.

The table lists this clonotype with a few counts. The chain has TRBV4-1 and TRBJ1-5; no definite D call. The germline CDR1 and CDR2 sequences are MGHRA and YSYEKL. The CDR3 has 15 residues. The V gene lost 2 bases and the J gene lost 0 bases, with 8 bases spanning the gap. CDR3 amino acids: CASSQRADSNQPQHF. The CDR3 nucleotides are TGCGCCAGCAGCCAAAGGGCTGATAGCAATCAGCCCCAGCATTTT.

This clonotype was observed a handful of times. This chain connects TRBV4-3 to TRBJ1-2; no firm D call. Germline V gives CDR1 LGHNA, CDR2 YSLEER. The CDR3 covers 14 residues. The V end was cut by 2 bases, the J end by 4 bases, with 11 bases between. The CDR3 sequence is CASSQKASGYGYTF. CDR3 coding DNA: TGCGCCAGCAGCCAAAAGGCCTCGGGCTATGGCTACACCTTC.

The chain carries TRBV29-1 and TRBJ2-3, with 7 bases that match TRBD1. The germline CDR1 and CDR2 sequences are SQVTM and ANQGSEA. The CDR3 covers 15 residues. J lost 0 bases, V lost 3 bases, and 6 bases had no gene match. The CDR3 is CSVDGTAKSTDTQYF. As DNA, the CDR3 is TGCAGCGTTGATGGGACAGCCAAAAGCACAGATACGCAGTATTTT.

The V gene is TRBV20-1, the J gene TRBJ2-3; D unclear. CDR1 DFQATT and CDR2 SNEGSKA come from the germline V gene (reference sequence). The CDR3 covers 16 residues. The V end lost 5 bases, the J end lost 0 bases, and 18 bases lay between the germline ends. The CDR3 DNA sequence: TGCAGTGCTTCAAAGAGACTGCGAACTAGCACAGATACGCAGTATTTT. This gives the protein CSASKRLRTSTDTQYF.

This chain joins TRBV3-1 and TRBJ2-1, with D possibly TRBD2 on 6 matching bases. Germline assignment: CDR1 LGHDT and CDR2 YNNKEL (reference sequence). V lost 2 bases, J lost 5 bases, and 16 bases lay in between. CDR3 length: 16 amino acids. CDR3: CASSQFGGAIDNEQFF. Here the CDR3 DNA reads TGTGCCAGCAGCCAATTCGGAGGGGCGATTGACAATGAGCAGTTCTTC.

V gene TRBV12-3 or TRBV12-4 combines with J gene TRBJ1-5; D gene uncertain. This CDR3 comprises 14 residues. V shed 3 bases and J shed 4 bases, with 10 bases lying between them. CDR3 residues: CASSFARENQPQHF. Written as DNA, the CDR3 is TGTGCCAGCAGTTTTGCGCGGGAAAATCAGCCCCAGCATTTT.

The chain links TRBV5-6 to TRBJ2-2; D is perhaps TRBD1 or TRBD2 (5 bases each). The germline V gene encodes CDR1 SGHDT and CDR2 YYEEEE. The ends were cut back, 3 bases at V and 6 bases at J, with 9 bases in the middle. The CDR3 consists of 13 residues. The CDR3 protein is CASSSLGAGELFF. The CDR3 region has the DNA TGTGCCAGCAGCTCCCTGGGGGCCGGGGAGCTGTTTTTT.

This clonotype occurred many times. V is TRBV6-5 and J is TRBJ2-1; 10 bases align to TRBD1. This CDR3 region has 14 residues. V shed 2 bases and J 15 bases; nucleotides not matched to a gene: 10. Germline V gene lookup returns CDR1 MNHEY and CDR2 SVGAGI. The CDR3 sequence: CASSYKTGGDGLFF. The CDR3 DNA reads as TGTGCCAGCAGTTACAAGACAGGGGGCGATGGTCTGTTCTTC.

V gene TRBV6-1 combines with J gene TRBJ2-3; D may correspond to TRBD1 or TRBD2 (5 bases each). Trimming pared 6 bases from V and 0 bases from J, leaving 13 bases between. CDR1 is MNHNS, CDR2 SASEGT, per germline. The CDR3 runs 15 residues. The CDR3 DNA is TGTGCCAGCAGAGACAGCCCGGGGAGCACAGATACGCAGTATTTT. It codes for CASRDSPGSTDTQYF.

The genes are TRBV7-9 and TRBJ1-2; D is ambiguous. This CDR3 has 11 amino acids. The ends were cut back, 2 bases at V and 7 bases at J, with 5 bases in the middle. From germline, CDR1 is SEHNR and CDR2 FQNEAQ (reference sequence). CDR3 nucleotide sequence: TGTGCCAGCAGCTTATTGCCTGGCTACACCTTC. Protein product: CASSLLPGYTF.

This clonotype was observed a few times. The chain's CDR3 is CASSWDRDGELFF. CDR3 DNA sequence: TGTGCCAGCAGTTGGGACAGGGATGGGGAGCTGTTTTTT. The V and J genes are TRBV7-2 and TRBJ2-2, with 9 nucleotides matching TRBD1. V shed 6 bases, J shed 8 bases, and the junction held 4 bases outside the gene matches. The germline V gene encodes CDR1 SGHTA and CDR2 FQGNSA. The CDR3 contains 13 residues.

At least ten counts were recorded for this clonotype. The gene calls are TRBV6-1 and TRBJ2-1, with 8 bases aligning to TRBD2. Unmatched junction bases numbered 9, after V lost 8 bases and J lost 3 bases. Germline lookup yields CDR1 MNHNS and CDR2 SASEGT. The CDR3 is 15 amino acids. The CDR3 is CASQLTSGHYNEQFF. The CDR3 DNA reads TGTGCCAGCCAACTTACTAGCGGCCACTACAATGAGCAGTTCTTC.

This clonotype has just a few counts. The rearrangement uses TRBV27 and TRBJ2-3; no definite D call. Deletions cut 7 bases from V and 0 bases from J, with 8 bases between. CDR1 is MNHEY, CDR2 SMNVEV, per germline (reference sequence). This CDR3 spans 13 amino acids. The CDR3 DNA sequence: TGTGCCAGCAAGATGGGGAGCACAGATACGCAGTATTTT. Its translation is CASKMGSTDTQYF.

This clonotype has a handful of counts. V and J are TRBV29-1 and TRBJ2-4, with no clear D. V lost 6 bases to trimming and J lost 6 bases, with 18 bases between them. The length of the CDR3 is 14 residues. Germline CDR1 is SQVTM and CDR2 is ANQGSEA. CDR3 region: CSVINGLQRNIQYF. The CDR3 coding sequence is TGCAGCGTCATCAATGGGTTGCAGAGAAACATTCAGTACTTC.

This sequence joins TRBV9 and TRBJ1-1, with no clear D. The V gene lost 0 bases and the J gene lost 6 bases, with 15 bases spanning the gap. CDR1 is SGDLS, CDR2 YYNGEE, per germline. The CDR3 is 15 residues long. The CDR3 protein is CASSVAASQPAEAFF. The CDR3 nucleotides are TGTGCCAGCAGCGTAGCAGCAAGTCAGCCGGCTGAAGCTTTCTTT.

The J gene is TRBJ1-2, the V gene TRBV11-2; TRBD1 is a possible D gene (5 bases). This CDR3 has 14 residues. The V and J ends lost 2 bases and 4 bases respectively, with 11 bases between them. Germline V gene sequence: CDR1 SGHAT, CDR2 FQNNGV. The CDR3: CASSLPAGTYGYTF. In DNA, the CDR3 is TGTGCCAGCAGCTTACCTGCGGGGACCTATGGCTACACCTTC. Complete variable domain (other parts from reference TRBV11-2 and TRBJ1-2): EAGVAQSPRYKIIEKRQSVAFWCNPISGHATLYWYQQILGQGPKLLIQFQNNGVVDDSQLPKDRFSAERLKGVDSTLKIQPAKLEDSAVYLCASSLPAGTYGYTFGSGTRLTVV.

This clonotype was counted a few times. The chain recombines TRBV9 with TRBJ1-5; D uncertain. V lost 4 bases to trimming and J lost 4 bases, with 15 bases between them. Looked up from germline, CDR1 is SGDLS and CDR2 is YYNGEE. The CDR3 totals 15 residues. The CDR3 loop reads CASSPRAGQNQPQHF. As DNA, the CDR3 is TGTGCCAGCAGCCCTCGCGCAGGTCAAAATCAGCCCCAGCATTTT.

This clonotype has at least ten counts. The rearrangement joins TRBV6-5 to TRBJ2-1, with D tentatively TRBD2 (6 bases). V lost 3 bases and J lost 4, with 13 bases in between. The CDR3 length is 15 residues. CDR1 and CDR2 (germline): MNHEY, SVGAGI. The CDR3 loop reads CASSYFRTTYNEQFF. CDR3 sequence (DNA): TGTGCCAGCAGTTATTTCCGGACTACATACAATGAGCAGTTCTTC.

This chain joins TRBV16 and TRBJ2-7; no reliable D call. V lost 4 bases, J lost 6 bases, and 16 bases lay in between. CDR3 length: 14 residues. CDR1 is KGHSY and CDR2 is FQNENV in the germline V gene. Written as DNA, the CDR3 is TGTGCCAGCAGCCTGACAACGGTTGCGAGCGAGCAGTACTTC. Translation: CASSLTTVASEQYF.

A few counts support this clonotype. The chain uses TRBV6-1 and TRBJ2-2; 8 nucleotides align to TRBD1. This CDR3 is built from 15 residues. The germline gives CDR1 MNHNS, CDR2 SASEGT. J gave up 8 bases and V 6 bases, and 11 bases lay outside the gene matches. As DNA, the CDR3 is TGTGCCAGCAGACCCGGGACAGGAGGTTTTGGGGAGCTGTTTTTT. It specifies CASRPGTGGFGELFF.

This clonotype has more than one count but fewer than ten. CDR3: CSARVEGAGWAFF. In DNA form, the CDR3 reads TGCAGTGCTAGAGTGGAAGGGGCGGGGTGGGCTTTCTTT. The chain employs TRBV20-1 and TRBJ1-1; tentatively, D is TRBD1 (5 bases). Trimming took 1 base from V and 11 from J, leaving 17 bases between them. CDR1 DFQATT and CDR2 SNEGSKA come from the germline V gene (reference sequence). The CDR3 extends over 13 amino acids.

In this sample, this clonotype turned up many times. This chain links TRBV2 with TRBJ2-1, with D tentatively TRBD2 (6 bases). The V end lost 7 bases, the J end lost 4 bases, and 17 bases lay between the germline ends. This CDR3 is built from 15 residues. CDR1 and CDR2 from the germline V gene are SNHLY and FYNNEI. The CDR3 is CASMGGAGPYNEQFF. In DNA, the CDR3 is TGTGCCAGCATGGGAGGAGCTGGGCCTTACAATGAGCAGTTCTTC.

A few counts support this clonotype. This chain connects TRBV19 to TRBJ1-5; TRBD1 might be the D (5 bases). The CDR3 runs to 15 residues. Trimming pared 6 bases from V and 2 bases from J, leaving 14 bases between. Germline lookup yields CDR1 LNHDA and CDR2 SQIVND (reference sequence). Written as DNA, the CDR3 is TGTGCCAGTAGAAGCCGGGACTTGGGCAATCAGCCCCAGCATTTT. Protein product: CASRSRDLGNQPQHF.

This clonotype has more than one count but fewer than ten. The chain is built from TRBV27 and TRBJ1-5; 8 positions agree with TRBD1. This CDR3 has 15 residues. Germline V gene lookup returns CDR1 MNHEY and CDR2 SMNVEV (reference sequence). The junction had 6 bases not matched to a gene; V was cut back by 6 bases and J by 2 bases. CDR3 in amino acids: CASRPQGARNQPQHF. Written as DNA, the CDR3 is TGTGCCAGCAGACCCCAGGGGGCGCGCAATCAGCCCCAGCATTTT.

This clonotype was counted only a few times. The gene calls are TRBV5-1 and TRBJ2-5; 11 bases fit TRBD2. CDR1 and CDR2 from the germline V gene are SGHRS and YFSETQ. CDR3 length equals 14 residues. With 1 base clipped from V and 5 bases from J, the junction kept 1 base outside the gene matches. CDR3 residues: CASSLRTSGETQYF. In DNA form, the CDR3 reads TGCGCCAGCAGCTTGCGGACTAGCGGGGAGACCCAGTACTTC.

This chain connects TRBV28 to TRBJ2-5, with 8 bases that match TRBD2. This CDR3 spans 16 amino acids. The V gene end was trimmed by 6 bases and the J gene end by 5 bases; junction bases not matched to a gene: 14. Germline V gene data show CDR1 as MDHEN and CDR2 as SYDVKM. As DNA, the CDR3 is TGTGCCAGCAGCCCAAGACCGGGACTAGAGTCGGAGACCCAGTACTTC. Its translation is CASSPRPGLESETQYF.

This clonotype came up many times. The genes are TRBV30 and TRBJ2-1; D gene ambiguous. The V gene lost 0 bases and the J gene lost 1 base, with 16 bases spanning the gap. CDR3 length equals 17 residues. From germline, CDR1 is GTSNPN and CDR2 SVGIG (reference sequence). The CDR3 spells CAWSVQPRLDSYNEQFF. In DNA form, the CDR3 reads TGTGCCTGGAGTGTACAGCCCAGACTCGATTCCTACAATGAGCAGTTCTTC.

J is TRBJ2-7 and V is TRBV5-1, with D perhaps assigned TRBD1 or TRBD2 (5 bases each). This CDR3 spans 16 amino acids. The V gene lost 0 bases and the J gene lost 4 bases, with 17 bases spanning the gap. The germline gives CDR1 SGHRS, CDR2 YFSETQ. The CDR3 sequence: CASSLVWAGTQYEQYF. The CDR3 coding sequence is TGCGCCAGCAGCTTGGTTTGGGCAGGGACCCAATACGAGCAGTACTTC. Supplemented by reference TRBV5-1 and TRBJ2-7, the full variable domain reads KAGVTQTPRYLIKTRGQQVTLSCSPISGHRSVSWYQQTPGQGLQFLFEYFSETQRNKGNFPGRFSGRQFSNSRSEMNVSTLELGDSALYLCASSLVWAGTQYEQYFGPGTRLTVT.

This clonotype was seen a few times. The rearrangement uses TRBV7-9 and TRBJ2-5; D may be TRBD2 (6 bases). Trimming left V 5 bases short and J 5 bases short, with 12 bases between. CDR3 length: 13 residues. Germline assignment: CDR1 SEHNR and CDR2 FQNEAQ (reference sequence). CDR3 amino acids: CASSPVAGETQYF. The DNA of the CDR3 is TGTGCCAGCAGCCCAGTGGCGGGGGAGACCCAGTACTTC.

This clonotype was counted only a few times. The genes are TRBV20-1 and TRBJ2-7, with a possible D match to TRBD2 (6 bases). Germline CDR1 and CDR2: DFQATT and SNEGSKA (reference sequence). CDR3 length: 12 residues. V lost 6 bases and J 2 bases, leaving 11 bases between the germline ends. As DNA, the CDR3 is TGCAGTGCGGGTGGGGGGACCTACGAGCAGTACTTC. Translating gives CSAGGGTYEQYF.